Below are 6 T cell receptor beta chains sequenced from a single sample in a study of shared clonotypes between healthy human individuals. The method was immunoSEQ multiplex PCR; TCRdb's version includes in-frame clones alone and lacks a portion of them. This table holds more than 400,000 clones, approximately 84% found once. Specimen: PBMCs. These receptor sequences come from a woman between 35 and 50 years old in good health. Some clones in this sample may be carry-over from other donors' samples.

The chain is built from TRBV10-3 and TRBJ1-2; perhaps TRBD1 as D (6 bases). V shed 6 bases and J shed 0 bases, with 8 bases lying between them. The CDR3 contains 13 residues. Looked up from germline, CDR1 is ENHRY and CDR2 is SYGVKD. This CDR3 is CAISGQTNYGYTF. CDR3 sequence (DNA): TGTGCCATCAGCGGACAGACTAACTATGGCTACACCTTC.

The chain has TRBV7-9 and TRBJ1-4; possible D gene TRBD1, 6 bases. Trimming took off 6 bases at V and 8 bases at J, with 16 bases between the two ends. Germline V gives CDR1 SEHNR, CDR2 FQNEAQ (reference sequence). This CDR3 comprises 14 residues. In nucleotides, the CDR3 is TGTGCCAGCAGACATACAGGGAGCGGGGAAAAACTGTTTTTT. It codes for CASRHTGSGEKLFF.

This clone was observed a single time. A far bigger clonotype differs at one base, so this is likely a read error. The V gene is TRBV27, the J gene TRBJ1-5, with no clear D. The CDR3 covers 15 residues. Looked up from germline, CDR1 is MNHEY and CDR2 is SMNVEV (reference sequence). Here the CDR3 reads CASSPLGVLSQPQQF. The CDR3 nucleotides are TGTGCCAGCAGCCCACTCGGGGTATTGTCCCAGCCCCAGCAATTT.

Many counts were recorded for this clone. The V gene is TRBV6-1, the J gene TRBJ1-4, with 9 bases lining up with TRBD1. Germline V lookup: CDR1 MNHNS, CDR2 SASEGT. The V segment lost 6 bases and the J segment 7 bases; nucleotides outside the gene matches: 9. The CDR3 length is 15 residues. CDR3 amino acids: CASSDYGTGSEKLFF. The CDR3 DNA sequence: TGTGCCAGCAGCGACTACGGGACAGGGAGTGAAAAACTGTTTTTT.

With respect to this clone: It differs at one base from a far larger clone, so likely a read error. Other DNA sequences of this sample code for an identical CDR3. In DNA, the CDR3 is TGCGCCTGGAGTCTAGGTCGAGTTGACACCGGGGAGCTGTTTTTT. This sequence encodes CAWSLGRVDTGELFF. The rearrangement joins TRBV30 to TRBJ2-2; D call uncertain. Germline V gene lookup returns CDR1 GTSNPN and CDR2 SVGIG (reference sequence). The CDR3 spans 15 residues.

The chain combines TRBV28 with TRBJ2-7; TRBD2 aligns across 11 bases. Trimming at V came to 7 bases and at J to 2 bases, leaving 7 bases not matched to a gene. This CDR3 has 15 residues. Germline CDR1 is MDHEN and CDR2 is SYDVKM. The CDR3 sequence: CASKAPGLAAYEQYF. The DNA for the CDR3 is TGTGCCAGCAAAGCCCCGGGACTAGCGGCCTACGAGCAGTACTTC.